Each of the 27 T cell receptor beta chains below was sequenced from the same sample in a study of blood T cell repertoires in COVID-19. Generated by immunoSEQ multiplex PCR, the TCRdb table keeps only in-frame clones and is missing some. This sample carries more than 200,000 clones, roughly 87% of them seen once, and the ten largest clones take roughly 7.1%. Sequences were obtained from PBMCs or T cells enriched from blood (not recorded which). These receptors all stem from a man aged 25-45 years in a cohort exposed to, infected with or recovered from COVID-19 (not recorded which).

The sample holds one count of this clone. At one boundary the junction diverges from the germline segment, which might be a read error. J is TRBJ2-1 and V is TRBV29-1; 7 positions agree with TRBD1. The CDR3 consists of 17 residues. In germline, CDR1 is SQVTM, CDR2 ANQGSEA. The CDR3 DNA is TGCAGCGTTGAAGGCCCGGGACAGACCCTCTCCTACAATGAACAGTTCTTC. Translated: CSVEGPGQTLSYNEQFF.

The chain has TRBV27 and TRBJ1-6; tentatively, D is TRBD1 (5 bases). The V and J ends lost 1 base and 5 bases respectively, with 9 bases between them. This CDR3 is built from 15 residues. Germline V CDR1 and CDR2: MNHEY, SMNVEV (reference sequence). CDR3 protein: CASSLLGGDNSPLHF. The CDR3 coding sequence is TGTGCCAGCAGTTTATTGGGAGGGGATAATTCACCCCTCCACTTT.

The V and J genes are TRBV7-6 and TRBJ2-6; 7 bases match TRBD2. J lost 2 bases, V lost 4 bases, and 8 bases had no gene match. The CDR3 has 17 residues. Germline CDR1 and CDR2: SGHVS and FNYEAQ. The DNA for the CDR3 is TGTGCCAGCAGCTCTTTGGGAGGGGCGACTGGGGCCAACGTCCTGACTTTC. Translated, it gives CASSSLGGATGANVLTF.

This chain joins TRBV6-8 and TRBJ2-7; D is possibly TRBD2 (6 bases). CDR1 is MNHGY, CDR2 SAAAGT, per germline. Between the trimmed V and J ends, which lost 5 bases and 3 bases, there was a span of 20 bases. CDR3 length: 16 residues. The CDR3 DNA reads TGTGCCAGCAGTGAGGGACTTACCGCCCCCTACTACGAGCAGTACTTC. This codes for CASSEGLTAPYYEQYF.

The chain has TRBV29-1 and TRBJ2-3; 11 positions match TRBD2. CDR3 size: 15 residues. The V gene end was trimmed by 3 bases and the J gene end by 2 bases; junction bases not matched to a gene: 4. Germline loops: CDR1 SQVTM, CDR2 ANQGSEA. The CDR3 spells CSVEGLAANTDTQYF. DNA of the CDR3: TGCAGCGTTGAGGGACTAGCGGCTAACACAGATACGCAGTATTTT.

This clone has only a few counts. CDR3 nucleotide sequence: TGTGCCAGCAGCTCCAACAGGGCAGCAACTAATGAAAAACTGTTTTTT. It is translated as CASSSNRAATNEKLFF. The chain combines TRBV7-8 with TRBJ1-4; D perhaps matches TRBD1 (6 bases). Germline CDR1 is SGHVS and CDR2 is FQNEAQ. The ends were cut back, 4 bases at V and 0 bases at J, with 12 bases in the middle. The CDR3 has 16 residues.

V is TRBV11-2 and J is TRBJ2-3, with 10 bases fitting TRBD2. CDR3 size: 21 residues. The trim removed 6 bases at V and 3 bases at J, leaving 24 bases unmatched. Germline V gene sequence: CDR1 SGHAT, CDR2 FQNNGV. CDR3 in amino acids: CASSFRITLTWLAGATDTQYF. CDR3 DNA sequence: TGTGCCAGCAGTTTTCGCATAACCCTCACGTGGCTAGCGGGAGCAACAGATACGCAGTATTTT.

This chain connects TRBV5-1 to TRBJ2-6; possible D gene TRBD1, 6 bases. Trimming took off 5 bases at V and 0 bases at J, with 12 bases between the two ends. The CDR3 has 16 amino acids. CDR1 and CDR2 (germline): SGHRS, YFSETQ. The CDR3 DNA reads TGCGCCAGCAGTTACAGGGTGAGCTCTGGGGCCAACGTCCTGACTTTC. Translating gives CASSYRVSSGANVLTF.

The V and J genes are TRBV12-3 or TRBV12-4 and TRBJ2-5, with TRBD1 matching 8 bases. This CDR3 has 13 residues. J gave up 4 bases and V 3 bases, and 1 base lay outside the gene matches. The CDR3 bases are TGTGCCAGCAGTTTCGGACAGGGAGAGACCCAGTACTTC. This sequence encodes CASSFGQGETQYF.

In its sample, this clone is medium-sized. The genes are TRBV7-2 and TRBJ2-5; 7 positions agree with TRBD2. V dropped 3 bases and J dropped 0; count of bases not matched to a gene: 10. CDR3 length equals 17 residues. Per the germline V gene, CDR1 is SGHTA and CDR2 is FQGNSA. The CDR3: CASSFIQPAGNQETQYF. The CDR3 nucleotides read TGTGCCAGCAGCTTTATACAACCAGCGGGAAACCAAGAGACCCAGTACTTC.

The genes are TRBV5-1 and TRBJ1-1; D is ambiguous. V was clipped by 1 base and J by 5 bases, with 15 bases between them. This CDR3 has 15 residues. Germline V lookup: CDR1 SGHRS, CDR2 YFSETQ. The CDR3 coding sequence is TGCGCCAGCAGCTTGTCGGAGGGAGCATGGACTGAAGCTTTCTTT. Residues: CASSLSEGAWTEAFF.

CDR3 in DNA: TGTGCCAGCAGGCGGACTAGCGGACGTGGGGATACGCAGTATTTT. Amino acids: CASRRTSGRGDTQYF. The chain employs TRBV28 and TRBJ2-3, with 10 positions matching TRBD2. The CDR3 runs to 15 residues. V shed 6 bases and J 6 bases; nucleotides not matched to a gene: 9. Germline V gives CDR1 MDHEN, CDR2 SYDVKM.

The chain carries TRBV4-1 and TRBJ2-3, with 9 bases aligning to TRBD2. Germline CDR1 MGHRA, CDR2 YSYEKL. The CDR3 consists of 17 residues. V was pared by 1 base and J by 2 bases, with 7 bases of the junction left unmatched. The DNA of the CDR3 is TGCGCCAGCAGCCAAGTGGTAGTAGCGGGAGACACAGATACGCAGTATTTT. As protein: CASSQVVVAGDTDTQYF.

The chain joins TRBV4-1 to TRBJ2-7, with 11 bases lining up with TRBD1. Unmatched junction bases numbered 13, after V lost 3 bases and J lost 3 bases. From germline, CDR1 is MGHRA and CDR2 YSYEKL. The CDR3 is 18 amino acids. The CDR3 nucleotides are TGCGCCAGCAGCCATGTTACAACTCCGGGACAGGGGGACTACGAGCAGTACTTC. Residues: CASSHVTTPGQGDYEQYF.

The rearrangement joins TRBV7-9 to TRBJ2-1; TRBD2 matches at 9 bases. The germline V gene has CDR1 SEHNR and CDR2 FQNEAQ (reference sequence). J lost 0 bases, V lost 5 bases, and 11 bases had no gene match. This CDR3 spans 18 amino acids. The CDR3 loop is CASSPKTSGLSSYNEQFF. The DNA of the CDR3 is TGTGCCAGCAGCCCAAAGACTAGCGGACTGAGCTCCTACAATGAGCAGTTCTTC.

There are a few counts of this clone. V is TRBV6-5 and J is TRBJ1-2; D gene uncertain. Germline V CDR1 and CDR2: MNHEY, SVGAGI. V was shortened by 6 bases and J by 4 bases, with 12 bases between the two germline ends. The CDR3 covers 13 residues. As DNA, the CDR3 is TGTGCCAGCAGCCAGCGGAACCTCTATGGCTACACCTTC. This sequence encodes CASSQRNLYGYTF.

V gene TRBV7-9 combines with J gene TRBJ1-4; 10 nucleotides agree with TRBD1. The CDR3 sequence is 18 residues long. V lost 7 bases, J lost 8 bases, and 19 bases stayed unmatched. Germline V gene data show CDR1 as SEHNR and CDR2 as FQNEAQ (reference sequence). This CDR3 reads CASTPWTGGSLGGEKLFF. CDR3 DNA sequence: TGTGCCAGCACCCCTTGGACAGGGGGTTCTTTGGGTGGGGAAAAACTGTTTTTT.

J is TRBJ2-1 and V is TRBV6-4, with D hard to call. V was trimmed by 5 bases and J by 6 bases, leaving 11 bases between them. CDR3 length equals 13 residues. The germline V gene encodes CDR1 MRHNA and CDR2 SNTAGT. This CDR3 is CASSLTFSNEQFF. The CDR3 DNA sequence: TGTGCCAGCAGTCTCACTTTTTCCAATGAGCAGTTCTTC.

The gene calls are TRBV27 and TRBJ2-3, with 7 bases matching TRBD2. With V trimmed by 0 bases and J by 0 bases, 9 bases remained unmatched. The CDR3 runs to 18 residues. Germline CDR1 and CDR2: MNHEY and SMNVEV (reference sequence). The CDR3 DNA sequence: TGTGCCAGCAGTTTATCGAAGGGAGGGCACTCTAGCACAGATACGCAGTATTTT. Its protein product is CASSLSKGGHSSTDTQYF.

The V gene is TRBV19, the J gene TRBJ2-7, with D perhaps TRBD1 (6 bases). The germline V gene has CDR1 LNHDA and CDR2 SQIVND (reference sequence). The CDR3 consists of 15 residues. The ends were cut back, 5 bases at V and 3 bases at J, with 17 bases in the middle. Here the CDR3 DNA reads TGTGCCAGTAGTCTCCGTTTCGCAGGGGTCTACGAGCAGTACTTC. Its protein product is CASSLRFAGVYEQYF.

V is TRBV5-4 and J is TRBJ1-3, with D possibly matching TRBD1 (5 bases). In germline, CDR1 is SGHNT, CDR2 YYREEE (reference sequence). This CDR3 region has 15 residues. V was trimmed by 4 bases and J by 0 bases, leaving 11 bases between them. This chain's CDR3 is CASSSQGISGNTIYF. DNA for the CDR3: TGTGCCAGCAGCAGTCAGGGCATCTCTGGAAACACCATATATTTT.

This chain connects TRBV27 to TRBJ1-2, with 12 bases matching TRBD1. Germline CDR1 reads MNHEY; CDR2 reads SMNVEV (reference sequence). Germline trimming cut 0 bases from V and 7 bases from J; bases unmatched to any gene: 3. This CDR3 spans 15 amino acids. In DNA, the CDR3 is TGTGCCAGCAGTTTATCGGGACAGGGGGCGCGTGGCTACACCTTC. Translating it yields CASSLSGQGARGYTF.

J is TRBJ1-5 and V is TRBV10-3, with 9 bases identical to TRBD1. Looked up from germline, CDR1 is ENHRY and CDR2 is SYGVKD. V lost 8 bases, J lost 9 bases, and 5 bases stayed unmatched. CDR3 length: 12 amino acids. The chain's CDR3 is CAIGTGLGPQHF. The CDR3 nucleotides are TGTGCCATCGGGACAGGGCTGGGGCCCCAGCATTTT.

The chain couples TRBV7-8 to TRBJ2-1; 7 nucleotides match TRBD2. The CDR3 is 15 amino acids. CDR1 SGHVS and CDR2 FQNEAQ come from the germline V gene. V lost 7 bases to trimming and J lost 0 bases; unmatched junction nucleotides: 6. The CDR3 sequence: CASIPAGSSYNEQFF. For the CDR3, the DNA is TGTGCCAGCATCCCAGCGGGGAGCTCCTACAATGAGCAGTTCTTC.

The chain employs TRBV6-5 and TRBJ1-2, with 7 bases fitting TRBD1. Per the germline V gene, CDR1 is MNHEY and CDR2 is SVGAGI. V lost 7 bases to trimming and J lost 4 bases; unmatched junction nucleotides: 12. CDR3 length equals 15 residues. Here the CDR3 DNA reads TGTGCCAGCACCCCTTCGACAGGGATTATCTATGGCTACACCTTC. This encodes CASTPSTGIIYGYTF.

On this clone itself: One end of the junction varies from germline; a read error may be responsible. CDR3 region: CASSSRQGNAGELFF. CDR3 in DNA: TGTGCCAGCAGCTCCAGACAGGGGAACGCCGGGGAGCTGTTTTTT. This rearrangement joins TRBV11-3 to TRBJ2-2; 8 bases align to TRBD1. This CDR3 is built from 15 residues. Germline V gene data show CDR1 as SGHNT and CDR2 as YENEEA.

The chain links TRBV10-3 to TRBJ2-1, with a tentative D call TRBD2 (6 bases). CDR3 length: 17 amino acids. CDR1 is ENHRY, CDR2 SYGVKD, per germline. With 4 bases removed from V and 4 bases from J, the gap between germline ends came to 20 bases. CDR3 DNA sequence: TGTGCCATCAGTGGAGCCAGGATCGATGGAGGGTACAATGAGCAGTTCTTC. It translates to CAISGARIDGGYNEQFF.